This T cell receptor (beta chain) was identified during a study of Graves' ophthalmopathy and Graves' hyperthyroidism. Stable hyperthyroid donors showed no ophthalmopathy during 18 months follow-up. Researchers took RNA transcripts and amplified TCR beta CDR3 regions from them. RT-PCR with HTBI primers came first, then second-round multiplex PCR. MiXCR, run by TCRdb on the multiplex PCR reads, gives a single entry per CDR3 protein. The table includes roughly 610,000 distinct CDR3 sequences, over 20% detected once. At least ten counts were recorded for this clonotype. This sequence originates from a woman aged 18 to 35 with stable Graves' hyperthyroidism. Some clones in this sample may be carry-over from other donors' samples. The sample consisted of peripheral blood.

The CDR3 coding sequence is TGCGCCAGCAGCTGGACTAGCGGGGGAGGCGAGCAGTACTTC. Its protein product is CASSWTSGGGEQYF. This chain connects TRBV5-1 to TRBJ2-7; 13 bases map to TRBD2. The CDR3 spans 14 residues. The V gene's germline CDR1 is SGHRS and CDR2 YFSETQ. Unmatched junction bases numbered 3, after V lost 3 bases and J lost 6 bases.